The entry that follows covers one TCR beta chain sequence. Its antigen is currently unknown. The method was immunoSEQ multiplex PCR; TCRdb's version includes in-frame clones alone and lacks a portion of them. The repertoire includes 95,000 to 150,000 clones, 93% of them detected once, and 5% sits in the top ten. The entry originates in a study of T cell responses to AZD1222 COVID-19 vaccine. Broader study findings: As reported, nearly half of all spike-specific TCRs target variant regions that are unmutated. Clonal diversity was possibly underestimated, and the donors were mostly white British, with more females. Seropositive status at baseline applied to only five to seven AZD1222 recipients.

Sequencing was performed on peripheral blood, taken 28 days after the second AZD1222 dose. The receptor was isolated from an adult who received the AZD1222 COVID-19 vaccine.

The CDR3 DNA is TGTGCCAGCAGCGGACAGGGGAAACACTACAATGAGCAGTTCTTC. Protein sequence: CASSGQGKHYNEQFF. The rearrangement links TRBV5-4 to TRBJ2-1; 9 bases align to TRBD1. CDR1 and CDR2 (germline): SGHNT, YYREEE (reference sequence). V dropped 4 bases and J dropped 3; count of bases not matched to a gene: 5. This CDR3 comprises 15 residues. The full variable domain, its missing parts supplied by reference TRBV5-4 and TRBJ2-1, is ETGVTQSPTHLIKTRGQQVTLRCSSQSGHNTVSWYQQALGQGPQFIFQYYREEENGRGNFPPRFSGLQFPNYSSELNVNALELDDSALYLCASSGQGKHYNEQFFGPGTRLTVL.